The clone carrying this T cell receptor (beta chain) was picked up a small number of times. The sample's treatment: oral pan-JAK inhibitor, 5-10 mg twice daily. Sampling of alopecia areata patients yielded lesional scalp punch biopsies as well as peripheral blood. The data originate from a study of CD8+ T cells in alopecia areata. This CDR3 region has 14 residues. CDR1 SEHNR and CDR2 FQNEAQ come from the germline V gene (reference sequence). V gave up 1 base and J gave up 3 bases, with 9 bases separating them. Extraction of RNA preceded its reverse transcription into cDNA, which served as the sequencing template. TCRdb keeps only in-frame clones here, not all; method: immunoSEQ multiplex PCR. The table records fewer than 250,000 clones, approximately 47% of them present only once.

V gene TRBV7-9 combines with J gene TRBJ1-2; TRBD1 is a possible D gene (6 bases). This material consisted of CD4+ T cells sorted from blood, taken around week 36, from a patient treated with tofacitinib. The sequence came from a human donor with alopecia areata. In nucleotides, the CDR3 is TGTGCCAGCAGCTTAGGGACAGATCACTATGGCTACACCTTC. It translates to CASSLGTDHYGYTF.